This T cell receptor beta chain was obtained from a study of Ad26.COV2.S vaccination and SARS-CoV-2 variants (dated by TCRdb to the early 2020s). Regarding the study in general: Donors in the vaccine arm were drawn from COV1001, a phase I-IIa trial of Ad26.COV2.S in healthy adults that was multicentre, randomized, double-blind and placebo-controlled. Ad26.COV2.S was administered intramuscularly at 5 x 10^10 or 1 x 10^11 viral particles, either as a single shot or as two shots given 56 days apart. Sequencing of the TCRbeta repertoire served to evaluate the specificity and breadth of SARS-CoV-2-reactive T cell receptors following Ad26.COV2.S vaccination. A total of some 30 samples were included in the TCR-sequenced set, comprising 19 Ad26.COV2.S vaccine recipients, 5 placebo recipients and 8 SARS-CoV-2 convalescent individuals. Participants in the trial were split at random into five groups of five each, receiving low-dose or high-dose Ad26.COV2.S once or twice, or else placebo on both occasions. Investigators remained blinded to trial group allocation during experiments and outcome assessment. Overall study results and their limits: It was noted by the authors that total T cell responses may have been underestimated by the TCR breadth and depth analyses. Vaccine and placebo recipients had similar non-spike TCR breadth, a finding consistent with the vaccine containing only spike. Ad26.COV2.S recipients had higher spike-specific TCR breadth than placebo recipients (P = 0.0014). After vaccination, substantial breadth of spike-specific CD8+ and CD4+ T cell responses was reported. Comparing responses between vaccine doses or regimens was not something the study was powered to do.

The immunoSEQ Assay was used to sequence TCRbeta CDR3 regions. After extraction, genomic DNA underwent amplification by bias-controlled multiplex PCR, followed by high-throughput sequencing. The paper's processing steps were these. To quantify the absolute abundance of every unique TCRbeta CDR3 region, sequences were collapsed and filtered. Usable DNA was measured by amplifying reference genes present in all nucleated cells, and TCRbeta template counts were normalized to that usable DNA to estimate T cell fraction. Repertoire TCRs were annotated as SARS-CoV-2-specific by exact matching of V gene, CDR3 amino acid sequence and J gene to a known reactive TCR set. The reference SARS-CoV-2 TCR set was derived from MIRA and filtered for enrichment in COVID-19-positive ImmuneCODE repertoires, a step that removed public or cross-reactive TCRs. Using the MIRA antigens, annotated TCRs were further analysed by specific ORF or by position within an ORF. Breadth was defined as annotated unique rearrangements over total unique productive rearrangements; depth was the summed frequency of those rearrangements. TCR breadth was compared between groups using two-sided Wilcoxon rank-sum tests. The source is immuneACCESS, and TCRdb retained only in-frame sequences with V and J called. Part of the clones is not carried over; for the studies checked, unresolved V genes explain less than half of this, and the remainder is unexplained. For V, J and clone size, that table is used; D and trimming come from the DNA. The sample includes 320,000 or so clones, with roughly nine tenths observed a single time. The ten largest account for approximately 5.8% of the sample.

A remark on this clone: It has no known antigen specificity. No base-level quality is on record; no much larger clone is a single base apart.

Trimming at the junction amounts to 6 bases on V and 10 bases on J, and the germline ends lie 15 bases apart. The CDR3 runs 13 amino acids, cysteine and phenylalanine included. Kept here is only the CDR3 DNA, which spans 39 bases and is read in frame from base 1. For CDR1 and CDR2, the germline V gene lists MGHRA and YSYEKL. In the paper's terms, the treatment or condition label means: roughly 18 received Ad26.COV2.S at low or high dose, single or two shots; several received placebo; per-sample allocation not given. For vaccine and placebo recipients, repertoires were sequenced using samples collected on day 63 after the first injection. In Cohort 1b, about 27 adults aged 18-55 years were enrolled at a single site in Boston, USA, between 29 July and 7 August 2020. Ad26.COV2.S was a replication-incompetent adenovirus type 26 vector that expressed a prefusion-stabilized SARS-CoV-2 spike protein derived from the original Wuhan strain.

The specimen was peripheral blood, collected in a trial of Ad26.COV2.S vaccine versus placebo. The rearrangement combines TRBV4-1 with TRBJ1-4, and possibly TRBD1, on 5 matching bases. This clonotype was obtained from a person aged 18-60 years who received the Ad26.COV2.S COVID-19 vaccine or a placebo. This receptor has the CDR3 CASRTGTSGKLFF. The nucleotide sequence is TGCGCCAGCAGAACAGGTACTAGTGGAAAACTGTTTTTT.